The 21 T cell receptor beta chains below all came from one sample that was sequenced in a study of blood T cell repertoires in COVID-19. Here immunoSEQ multiplex PCR was the method, and the copy in TCRdb shows in-frame clones only, minus some. In the table there are more than 150,000 clones, around 79% of which are singletons. Sequencing was performed on peripheral blood. The origin of the receptors is a man in his sixties with active or convalescent COVID-19.

The J gene is TRBJ1-1, the V gene TRBV5-8; D ambiguous. V lost 7 bases, J lost 1 base, and 8 bases lay in between. Per the germline V gene, CDR1 is SGHTS and CDR2 is YDEGEE. CDR3 length equals 12 residues. The CDR3 protein is CASPGQNTEAFF. The DNA of the CDR3 is TGTGCCAGCCCTGGGCAGAACACTGAAGCTTTCTTT. The entire variable domain, with the rest obtained from reference TRBV5-8 and TRBJ1-1, is as follows: EAGVTQSPTHLIKTRGQQATLRCSPISGHTSVYWYQQALGLGLQFLLWYDEGEERNRGNFPPRFSGRQFPNYSSELNVNALELEDSALYLCASPGQNTEAFFGQGTRLTVV.

The chain couples TRBV7-9 to TRBJ2-5, with D possibly TRBD1 on 5 matching bases. The CDR3 loop spans 14 amino acids. Trimming took off 8 bases at V and 1 base at J, with 14 bases between the two ends. CDR1 and CDR2 from the germline V gene are SEHNR and FQNEAQ (reference sequence). The CDR3 here is CASGPTVTQETQYF. The DNA of the CDR3 is TGTGCCAGCGGCCCGACAGTCACCCAAGAGACCCAGTACTTC.

The V gene is TRBV9, the J gene TRBJ1-1; tentatively, D is TRBD1 (5 bases). Germline loops: CDR1 SGDLS, CDR2 YYNGEE. This CDR3 has 14 residues. Trimming took off 3 bases at V and 0 bases at J, with 9 bases between the two ends. The chain's CDR3 is CASSGSGMNTEAFF. The CDR3 DNA reads TGTGCCAGCAGCGGCTCAGGGATGAACACTGAAGCTTTCTTT.

Only one count was recorded for this clone. The chain has TRBV3-1 (or the pseudogene TRBV3-2) and TRBJ2-2; possible D gene TRBD2, 7 bases. Trimming took 4 bases from V and 2 from J, leaving 14 bases between them. CDR1 and CDR2 from the germline V gene are LGHDT and YNNKEL (reference sequence). This CDR3 contains 16 residues. CDR3 bases: TGTGCCAGCAGCCCCAAGGGGGGGGCTAACACCGGGGAGCTGTTTTTT. The encoded protein is CASSPKGGANTGELFF.

V and J are TRBV3-1 (or the pseudogene TRBV3-2) and TRBJ2-1; 11 nucleotides line up with TRBD2. The V segment lost 3 bases and the J segment 9 bases; nucleotides outside the gene matches: 7. The CDR3 covers 15 residues. Germline CDR1 LGHDT, CDR2 YNNKEL (reference sequence). The CDR3 bases are TGTGCCAGCAGCCATCCTAGCGGGAGGTGGGCTGAGCAGTTCTTC. This codes for CASSHPSGRWAEQFF.

V and J are TRBV24-1 and TRBJ2-7; 8 bases line up with TRBD2. V lost 6 bases, J lost 0 bases, and 0 bases stayed unmatched. Per the germline V gene, CDR1 is KGHDR and CDR2 is SFDVKD. The CDR3 runs to 13 residues. CDR3 region: CATSSGSSYEQYF. The CDR3 nucleotides are TGTGCCACCAGTAGCGGGAGCTCCTACGAGCAGTACTTC.

The V call is TRBV5-4, the J call TRBJ2-7, with D hard to call. V shed 4 bases and J shed 0 bases, with 17 bases lying between them. Looked up from germline, CDR1 is SGHNT and CDR2 is YYREEE (reference sequence). The CDR3 runs to 16 residues. CDR3 DNA sequence: TGTGCCAGCAGCGCGAGAGGCCCGATCACCTCCTACGAGCAGTACTTC. It encodes CASSARGPITSYEQYF.

The chain uses TRBV6-5 and TRBJ2-2, with 7 positions matching TRBD1. V shed 11 bases, J shed 3 bases, and the junction held 12 bases outside the gene matches. The length of the CDR3 is 15 residues. CDR1 is MNHEY and CDR2 is SVGAGI in the germline V gene. This CDR3 is CAAGGPRSDTGELFF. As DNA, the CDR3 is TGTGCCGCAGGGGGTCCCCGTTCGGACACCGGGGAGCTGTTTTTT.

This chain uses TRBV7-9 with TRBJ1-1; TRBD1 matches 8 bases. This CDR3 region has 14 residues. Germline V gene lookup returns CDR1 SEHNR and CDR2 FQNEAQ (reference sequence). The junction had 6 bases not matched to a gene; V was cut back by 5 bases and J by 4 bases. The CDR3 reads CASSPRTGSTEAFF. Written as DNA, the CDR3 is TGTGCCAGCAGCCCGAGGACAGGGAGCACTGAAGCTTTCTTT.

This chain joins TRBV7-8 and TRBJ1-3; D call uncertain. Deletions cut 5 bases from V and 3 bases from J, with 14 bases between. In germline, CDR1 is SGHVS, CDR2 FQNEAQ. The CDR3 length is 15 residues. CDR3 region: CASSPGRVIGNTIYF. In DNA, the CDR3 is TGTGCCAGCAGCCCGGGGAGGGTTATTGGAAACACCATATATTTT.

V is TRBV2 and J is TRBJ2-7; possible D gene TRBD1, 6 bases. Germline-derived CDR1 and CDR2 are SNHLY and FYNNEI. V was pared by 7 bases and J by 7 bases, with 17 bases between. The CDR3 loop spans 13 amino acids. The CDR3 loop is CASNRQAGEEQYF. Written as DNA, the CDR3 is TGTGCCAGCAACCGACAGGCCGGGGAGGAGCAGTACTTC. Filled out from reference TRBV2 and TRBJ2-7, the complete variable domain reads EPEVTQTPSHQVTQMGQEVILRCVPISNHLYFYWYRQILGQKVEFLVSFYNNEISEKSEIFDDQFSVERPDGSNFTLKIRSTKLEDSAMYFCASNRQAGEEQYFGPGTRLTVT.

In this sample, this clone turned up a few times. The V and J genes are TRBV13 and TRBJ2-7; D unclear. This CDR3 is built from 14 residues. Per the germline V gene, CDR1 is PRHDT and CDR2 is FYEKMQ (reference sequence). The V and J ends lost 2 bases and 2 bases respectively, with 10 bases between them. The chain's CDR3 is CASSLRRRPYEQYF. The CDR3 nucleotides are TGTGCCAGCAGCTTACGGCGGCGACCCTACGAGCAGTACTTC. The complete variable domain, with remaining parts taken from reference TRBV13 and TRBJ2-7, reads AAGVIQSPRHLIKEKRETATLKCYPIPRHDTVYWYQQGPGQDPQFLISFYEKMQSDKGSIPDRFSAQQFSDYHSELNMSSLELGDSALYFCASSLRRRPYEQYFGPGTRLTVT.

This clone came up a few times. The chain links TRBV3-1 (or the pseudogene TRBV3-2) to TRBJ1-6, with no clear D. V was shortened by 1 base and J by 4 bases, with 11 bases between the two germline ends. The CDR3 contains 16 residues. Germline loops: CDR1 LGHDT, CDR2 YNNKEL (reference sequence). CDR3 residues: CASSQGSGVYNSPLHF. CDR3 nucleotide sequence: TGTGCCAGCAGCCAAGGATCCGGAGTTTATAATTCACCCCTCCACTTT.

This chain joins TRBV6-5 and TRBJ1-5, with unresolved D. This CDR3 region has 14 residues. CDR1 and CDR2 (germline): MNHEY, SVGAGI. Trimming left V 5 bases short and J 3 bases short, with 11 bases between. CDR3 bases: TGTGCCAGCAGTCAACAATCCGCCAATCAGCCCCAGCATTTT. Its translation: CASSQQSANQPQHF.

This clone has only one observation. The chain has TRBV27 and TRBJ2-7, with a weak D call TRBD2 (5 bases). The CDR3 is 14 residues long. The V gene's germline CDR1 is MNHEY and CDR2 SMNVEV (reference sequence). V gave up 2 bases and J gave up 4 bases, with 12 bases separating them. The CDR3: CASSLGGVVYEQYF. CDR3 sequence (DNA): TGTGCCAGCAGTTTAGGAGGCGTGGTTTACGAGCAGTACTTC.

The chain joins TRBV9 to TRBJ2-2; D is uncertain. The CDR3 length is 13 residues. CDR1 SGDLS and CDR2 YYNGEE come from the germline V gene. V was trimmed by 3 bases and J by 2 bases, leaving 5 bases between them. The CDR3 DNA reads TGTGCCAGCAGCGGAGGTAACACCGGGGAGCTGTTTTTT. This encodes CASSGGNTGELFF.

This sequence joins TRBV11-2 and TRBJ1-2; D is perhaps TRBD1 (5 bases). This CDR3 has 13 amino acids. The germline gives CDR1 SGHAT, CDR2 FQNNGV. V gave up 2 bases and J gave up 4 bases, with 8 bases separating them. The CDR3 loop reads CASSLRGGYGYTF. CDR3 bases: TGTGCCAGCAGCTTAAGGGGTGGCTATGGCTACACCTTC.

A remark on this clone: A junction end diverges from the germline sequence, so it may reflect a read error. The gene calls are TRBV5-4 and TRBJ2-1, with TRBD2 matching over 11 bases. Germline V gene sequence: CDR1 SGHNT, CDR2 YYREEE (reference sequence). This CDR3 region has 15 residues. The CDR3 here is CAGSIAGGPNNEQFF. The CDR3 nucleotides are TGTGCCGGCAGCATAGCGGGAGGGCCCAACAATGAGCAGTTCTTC.

The chain combines TRBV10-2 with TRBJ2-2; weak D call: TRBD2 (6 bases). There are 16 residues in the CDR3. Germline-derived CDR1 and CDR2 are WSHSY and SAAADI. The ends were cut back, 2 bases at V and 3 bases at J, with 13 bases in the middle. CDR3 DNA sequence: TGCGCCAGCAGTGAGAGGCGGGAACTACACACCGGGGAGCTGTTTTTT. Translating it yields CASSERRELHTGELFF.

V usage is TRBV5-1 and J usage is TRBJ2-7; no clear D. Per germline, CDR1 SGHRS and CDR2 YFSETQ. This CDR3 region has 14 residues. Trimming left V 5 bases short and J 2 bases short, with 14 bases between. The CDR3 protein is CASSALPGAYEQYF. DNA of the CDR3: TGCGCCAGCAGTGCCCTCCCGGGTGCCTACGAGCAGTACTTC.

The V gene is TRBV7-3, the J gene TRBJ1-1; D call uncertain. Germline V CDR1 and CDR2: SGHTA, FQGTGA. The V gene lost 3 bases and the J gene lost 1 base, with 6 bases spanning the gap. The CDR3 totals 13 residues. The CDR3 DNA reads as TGTGCCAGCAGCTTCCAGGCGAACACTGAAGCTTTCTTT. This codes for CASSFQANTEAFF.